The next 29 T cell receptor beta chains were all read from a single sample in a study of blood T cell repertoires in COVID-19. The data were produced by immunoSEQ multiplex PCR, yet TCRdb's version contains in-frame clones alone and is incomplete. The sample has 310,000 or so clones, roughly 84% seen once. Source material: peripheral blood. These receptor sequences come from a man in his forties or fifties with active or convalescent COVID-19.

In this sample, this clone turned up a few times. Other nucleotide sequences from this sample produce the same CDR3. The rearrangement links TRBV11-2 to TRBJ2-4, with D unresolved. Germline CDR1 SGHAT, CDR2 FQNNGV. The CDR3 length is 14 residues. Deletions cut 4 bases from V and 0 bases from J, with 7 bases between. The CDR3 sequence: CASSSRLAKNIQYF. CDR3 coding DNA: TGTGCCAGCAGCTCTAGACTAGCCAAAAACATTCAGTACTTC.

The chain uses TRBV9 and TRBJ2-1, with a possible D match to TRBD2 (5 bases). V lost 0 bases to trimming and J lost 5 bases, with 15 bases between them. CDR3 length equals 16 residues. The V gene's germline CDR1 is SGDLS and CDR2 YYNGEE. The CDR3 here is CASSVGGRLTNNEQFF. CDR3 sequence (DNA): TGTGCCAGCAGCGTAGGTGGGCGACTGACTAACAATGAGCAGTTCTTC. Combining the CDR3 with reference TRBV9 and TRBJ2-1 gives the whole variable domain DSGVTQTPKHLITATGQRVTLRCSPRSGDLSVYWYQQSLDQGLQFLIQYYNGEERAKGNILERFSAQQFPDLHSELNLSSLELGDSALYFCASSVGGRLTNNEQFFGPGTRLTVL.

The chain links TRBV28 to TRBJ1-5; 8 bases agree with TRBD1. The CDR3 is 19 residues long. The V gene's germline CDR1 is MDHEN and CDR2 SYDVKM. V shed 2 bases, J shed 1 base, and the junction held 13 bases outside the gene matches. CDR3 protein: CASSLATGQGVVSNQPQHF. DNA of the CDR3: TGTGCCAGCAGTTTAGCGACCGGACAGGGCGTGGTAAGCAATCAGCCCCAGCATTTT.

The chain couples TRBV19 to TRBJ2-1; TRBD1 matches 7 bases. Per germline, CDR1 LNHDA and CDR2 SQIVND (reference sequence). J was trimmed by 12 bases and V by 5 bases; bases with no gene match: 10. This CDR3 has 13 residues. The CDR3 DNA sequence: TGTGCCAGTAGTGCCGCGACAGGGATGGGGCAGTTCTTC. The encoded protein is CASSAATGMGQFF. The full variable domain, its missing parts supplied by reference TRBV19 and TRBJ2-1, is DGGITQSPKYLFRKEGQNVTLSCEQNLNHDAMYWYRQDPGQGLRLIYYSQIVNDFQKGDIAEGYSVSREKKESFPLTVTSAQKNPTAFYLCASSAATGMGQFFGPGTRLTVL.

The J gene is TRBJ1-2, the V gene TRBV7-3; TRBD1 matches 7 bases. Unmatched junction bases numbered 9, after V lost 0 bases and J lost 8 bases. This CDR3 is 15 amino acids long. Germline V gene sequence: CDR1 SGHTA, CDR2 FQGTGA. Here the CDR3 DNA reads TGTGCCAGCAGCTTAACAGGGGGCGGATCCCAAGGCTACACCTTC. Protein: CASSLTGGGSQGYTF.

This clone was seen only once. The CDR3 sequence: CASSESRVEQYF. As DNA, the CDR3 is TGTGCCAGCAGTGAATCCCGGGTAGAGCAGTACTTC. The V and J genes are TRBV6-1 and TRBJ2-7; D gene unclear. The CDR3 consists of 12 residues. Germline lookup yields CDR1 MNHNS and CDR2 SASEGT. Trimming stripped 2 bases from V and 7 bases from J, with 9 bases between.

The chain employs TRBV28 and TRBJ2-7; 9 bases match TRBD1. The CDR3 sequence is 15 residues long. V was pared by 2 bases and J by 3 bases, with 5 bases of the junction left unmatched. Germline V gene sequence: CDR1 MDHEN, CDR2 SYDVKM. CDR3 amino acids: CASSLPGQGSYEQYF. The DNA for the CDR3 is TGTGCCAGCAGTTTACCGGGACAGGGAAGCTACGAGCAGTACTTC.

The gene calls are TRBV28 and TRBJ1-1, with 7 nucleotides matching TRBD1. The CDR3 covers 16 residues. J gave up 7 bases and V 3 bases, and 14 bases lay outside the gene matches. Per the germline V gene, CDR1 is MDHEN and CDR2 is SYDVKM. The chain's CDR3 is CASSFRGQLTRLEAFF. CDR3 sequence (DNA): TGTGCCAGCAGTTTTAGGGGACAGCTAACCAGACTTGAAGCTTTCTTT.

The chain links TRBV5-1 to TRBJ2-7; the match to TRBD2 covers 10 bases. Trimming removed 4 bases from V and 3 bases from J; junction bases left unmatched: 7. This CDR3 has 15 residues. CDR1 and CDR2 (germline): SGHRS, YFSETQ. CDR3 loop: CASSHGTSVDYEQYF. As DNA, the CDR3 is TGCGCCAGCAGCCATGGGACTAGCGTAGACTACGAGCAGTACTTC.

The chain links TRBV7-2 to TRBJ1-6; D is possibly TRBD1 (6 bases). The germline V gene has CDR1 SGHTA and CDR2 FQGNSA. The V end lost 1 base, the J end lost 9 bases, and 13 bases lay between the germline ends. The CDR3 loop spans 15 amino acids. The CDR3 here is CASSLVGGVGSPLHF. The CDR3 coding sequence is TGTGCCAGCAGCTTAGTAGGGGGAGTTGGTTCACCCCTCCACTTT.

This clone came up once. This chain connects TRBV4-3 to TRBJ2-5, with 7 bases matching TRBD1. The germline V gene encodes CDR1 LGHNA and CDR2 YSLEER. The ends lost 3 bases at V and 2 bases at J; junction bases unmatched: 12. This CDR3 is 17 amino acids long. The CDR3 loop reads CASSHSFPGQPQETQYF. CDR3 sequence (DNA): TGCGCCAGCAGCCACAGCTTTCCGGGACAGCCGCAAGAGACCCAGTACTTC.

The genes are TRBV9 and TRBJ2-1; the D gene is possibly TRBD2 (6 bases). V lost 0 bases, J lost 0 bases, and 7 bases lay in between. Looked up from germline, CDR1 is SGDLS and CDR2 is YYNGEE. CDR3 length: 15 amino acids. CDR3 sequence reads: CASSVGGNSYNEQFF. In DNA, the CDR3 is TGTGCCAGCAGCGTAGGCGGGAACTCCTACAATGAGCAGTTCTTC.

The CDR3 DNA reads TGTGCCAGCAGTTACTCAGACTCTCAAGAGACCCAGTACTTC. Amino acids: CASSYSDSQETQYF. The chain combines TRBV6-6 with TRBJ2-5; D remains unclear. CDR3 length equals 14 residues. Germline CDR1 MNHNY, CDR2 SVGAGI (reference sequence). Deletions cut 0 bases from V and 2 bases from J, with 7 bases between.

The genes are TRBV18 and TRBJ2-5; 8 nucleotides agree with TRBD2. The CDR3 loop spans 16 amino acids. V lost 1 base, J lost 2 bases, and 6 bases stayed unmatched. The germline CDR1 and CDR2 sequences are KGHSH and LQKENI. This chain's CDR3 is CASSPRAGVGQETQYF. CDR3 bases: TGTGCCAGCTCACCACGAGCGGGAGTGGGGCAAGAGACCCAGTACTTC.

This rearrangement joins TRBV6-5 to TRBJ1-2; 7 bases fit TRBD1. The V gene's germline CDR1 is MNHEY and CDR2 SVGAGI. The trim removed 6 bases at V and 8 bases at J, leaving 9 bases unmatched. The CDR3 extends over 13 amino acids. The CDR3 bases are TGTGCCAGCAGCGGATACAGGGGAGAAGGCTACACCTTC. Protein: CASSGYRGEGYTF.

V and J are TRBV7-8 and TRBJ1-2, with D maybe TRBD1 (6 bases). Deletions cut 5 bases from V and 2 bases from J, with 12 bases between. Germline lookup yields CDR1 SGHVS and CDR2 FQNEAQ. The CDR3 covers 14 residues. CDR3 in amino acids: CASSPARGNYGYTF. The CDR3 DNA reads TGTGCCAGCAGCCCCGCCAGGGGAAACTATGGCTACACCTTC. The full variable domain, completed using reference TRBV7-8 and TRBJ1-2, is GAGVSQSPRYKVAKRGQDVALRCDPISGHVSLFWYQQALGQGPEFLTYFQNEAQLDKSGLPSDRFFAERPEGSVSTLKIQRTQQEDSAVYLCASSPARGNYGYTFGSGTRLTVV.

V usage is TRBV28 and J usage is TRBJ1-2, with TRBD1 as a possible D gene (6 bases). V gave up 4 bases and J gave up 10 bases, with 10 bases separating them. This CDR3 region has 11 residues. The V gene's germline CDR1 is MDHEN and CDR2 SYDVKM. The CDR3: CASSSQGFYTF. CDR3 DNA sequence: TGTGCCAGCAGTTCACAGGGATTCTACACCTTC.

This clone was observed a handful of times. The chain links TRBV28 to TRBJ1-5; a possible D gene is TRBD1 (6 bases). This CDR3 contains 15 residues. V lost 5 bases and J 7 bases, leaving 18 bases between the germline ends. CDR1 and CDR2 from the germline V gene are MDHEN and SYDVKM. The CDR3: CASSHYWGGFQPQHF. CDR3 nucleotides: TGTGCCAGCAGTCATTATTGGGGGGGCTTCCAGCCCCAGCATTTT.

This sequence joins TRBV11-2 and TRBJ2-7; 7 nucleotides match TRBD2. Trimming cost V 4 bases and J 4 bases; bases outside gene matches: 10. The CDR3 sequence is 15 residues long. Germline V gives CDR1 SGHAT, CDR2 FQNNGV. In nucleotides, the CDR3 is TGTGCCAGCAGCTCCCGGGGAGGGAGAGGGTACGAGCAGTACTTC. Translating it yields CASSSRGGRGYEQYF. Full variable domain (remainder filled in from reference TRBV11-2 and TRBJ2-7): EAGVAQSPRYKIIEKRQSVAFWCNPISGHATLYWYQQILGQGPKLLIQFQNNGVVDDSQLPKDRFSAERLKGVDSTLKIQPAKLEDSAVYLCASSSRGGRGYEQYFGPGTRLTVT.

The chain employs TRBV11-2 and TRBJ2-7; no definite D call. The ends were cut back, 8 bases at V and 2 bases at J, with 10 bases in the middle. Germline CDR1 reads SGHAT; CDR2 reads FQNNGV. The CDR3 covers 12 residues. The DNA for the CDR3 is TGTGCCAGCGCAGGCAGTACCTACGAGCAGTACTTC. Its protein is CASAGSTYEQYF.

The V call is TRBV28, the J call TRBJ1-2; weak D call: TRBD1 (6 bases). CDR1 and CDR2 from the germline V gene are MDHEN and SYDVKM. The CDR3 consists of 14 residues. V lost 6 bases, J lost 4 bases, and 15 bases lay in between. For the CDR3, the DNA is TGTGCCAGCAGGGGGCCAGGGGACGGCTATGGCTACACCTTC. It codes for CASRGPGDGYGYTF.

The chain is built from TRBV6-5 and TRBJ2-7, with 10 positions matching TRBD1. V was pared by 8 bases and J by 2 bases, with 6 bases of the junction left unmatched. Germline V lookup: CDR1 MNHEY, CDR2 SVGAGI. The CDR3 has 14 residues. CDR3 amino acids: CASSRDRGAYEQYF. CDR3 bases: TGTGCCAGCTCTAGGGACAGGGGAGCCTACGAGCAGTACTTC.

The chain employs TRBV9 and TRBJ1-1; no clear D gene. V was trimmed by 2 bases and J by 2 bases, leaving 10 bases between them. Looked up from germline, CDR1 is SGDLS and CDR2 is YYNGEE. This CDR3 contains 14 residues. The CDR3 here is CASSVTGHNTEAFF. As DNA, the CDR3 is TGTGCCAGCAGCGTCACGGGTCATAACACTGAAGCTTTCTTT.

V and J are TRBV28 and TRBJ1-2, with TRBD1 matching over 12 bases. With V trimmed by 6 bases and J by 7 bases, 6 bases remained unmatched. This CDR3 has 14 residues. The germline V gene has CDR1 MDHEN and CDR2 SYDVKM. CDR3 protein: CASSRGQGALGYTF. CDR3 in DNA: TGTGCCAGCAGCCGGGGACAGGGGGCGCTTGGCTACACCTTC.

The chain couples TRBV5-4 to TRBJ1-1, with TRBD1 as a possible D gene (5 bases). Germline V gene data show CDR1 as SGHNT and CDR2 as YYREEE (reference sequence). The CDR3 has 17 amino acids. Trimming cost V 4 bases and J 4 bases, with 23 bases left between them. The CDR3 region is CASSRLGGSRVITEAFF. CDR3 nucleotide sequence: TGTGCCAGCAGCCGTTTGGGGGGTTCGAGGGTTATCACTGAAGCTTTCTTT.

This chain joins TRBV3-1 (or the pseudogene TRBV3-2) and TRBJ2-5; 9 nucleotides match TRBD2. Germline V gives CDR1 LGHDT, CDR2 YNNKEL (reference sequence). J gave up 4 bases and V 4 bases, and 13 bases lay outside the gene matches. The CDR3 extends over 17 amino acids. The CDR3 spells CASSPLAAGGGGETQYF. The CDR3 DNA follows: TGTGCCAGCAGCCCGTTGGCGGCGGGAGGGGGGGGAGAGACCCAGTACTTC.

This sequence joins TRBV27 and TRBJ2-7; D unclear. The V end was cut by 8 bases, the J end by 0 bases, with 17 bases between. Germline V gene lookup returns CDR1 MNHEY and CDR2 SMNVEV (reference sequence). This CDR3 has 15 residues. This chain's CDR3 is CASSSSVYSSYEQYF. DNA of the CDR3: TGTGCCAGCTCTAGTTCCGTCTATAGCTCCTACGAGCAGTACTTC.

This chain joins TRBV18 and TRBJ1-1; 7 positions match TRBD1. Germline assignment: CDR1 KGHSH and CDR2 LQKENI. V dropped 0 bases and J dropped 1; count of bases not matched to a gene: 2. CDR3 length: 15 residues. The CDR3 region has the DNA TGTGCCAGCTCACCACCTAACAGGGGGAACACTGAAGCTTTCTTT. It specifies CASSPPNRGNTEAFF.

This clone showed up just once. V is TRBV5-1 and J is TRBJ2-6; no firm D call. Trimming took 0 bases from V and 4 from J, leaving 11 bases between them. Germline assignment: CDR1 SGHRS and CDR2 YFSETQ. The CDR3 contains 16 residues. CDR3 sequence reads: CASSLVSPRGANVLTF. Written as DNA, the CDR3 is TGCGCCAGCAGCTTGGTTAGCCCCCGCGGGGCCAACGTCCTGACTTTC.